This is a list of T cell receptor beta chains from one sample in a study of technical replicates of blood from a handful of donors. The method was immunoSEQ multiplex PCR; TCRdb's version includes in-frame clones alone and lacks a portion of them. The table records roughly 72,000 clones, roughly 93% of them present only once. Specimen: T cells isolated from PBMCs. The receptors originated from a human donor in good health. CDR3s include the opening cysteine and the closing phenylalanine or tryptophan. A D gene is named only where the DNA matches it firmly. Clone size, where shown, is once, few, many, or a class for clones that have expanded.

CDR3aa: CASSPNPRGSEQYF
CDR3nt: TGTGCCAGCAGTCCAAACCCCCGAGGGTCCGAGCAGTACTTC
d_gene: .
v_gene: TRBV7-3
abundance: .
len: 14
j_gene: TRBJ2-7

CDR3aa: CASSRQGAYEQYF
CDR3nt: TGTGCCAGTAGTCGACAGGGGGCCTACGAGCAGTACTTC
d_gene: TRBD1
v_gene: TRBV19
abundance: .
len: 13
j_gene: TRBJ2-7

CDR3aa: CASSLSRQVTDTQYF
CDR3nt: TGTGCCAGCAGCTTATCAAGACAGGTCACAGATACGCAGTATTTT
d_gene: .
v_gene: TRBV7-2
abundance: .
len: 15
j_gene: TRBJ2-3

CDR3aa: CASSRGLAVGETQYF
CDR3nt: TGCGCCAGCAGCCGGGGACTAGCGGTTGGAGAGACCCAGTACTTC
d_gene: TRBD2
v_gene: TRBV4-3
abundance: .
len: 15
j_gene: TRBJ2-5

CDR3aa: CTSSPNGSLKTQYF
CDR3nt: TGCACCAGCAGCCCCAACGGGAGTTTGAAGACCCAGTACTTC
d_gene: .
v_gene: TRBV1
abundance: .
len: 14
j_gene: TRBJ2-5

CDR3aa: CAWTGSSGNTIYF
CDR3nt: TGTGCCTGGACAGGTAGCTCTGGAAACACCATATATTTT
d_gene: .
v_gene: TRBV30
abundance: .
len: 13
j_gene: TRBJ1-3

CDR3aa: CASSQMMGQGTDTQYF
CDR3nt: TGTGCCAGCAGCCAGATGATGGGACAGGGAACAGATACGCAGTATTTT
d_gene: TRBD1
v_gene: TRBV16
abundance: .
len: 16
j_gene: TRBJ2-3

CDR3aa: CASSQDLAAYQETQYF
CDR3nt: TGCGCCAGCAGCCAAGATCTAGCGGCCTACCAAGAGACCCAGTACTTC
d_gene: TRBD2
v_gene: TRBV4-3
abundance: .
len: 16
j_gene: TRBJ2-5

CDR3aa: CASRPPSRTEGYTF
CDR3nt: TGTGCCAGCAGACCTCCGTCGAGGACAGAGGGCTACACCTTC
d_gene: .
v_gene: TRBV28
abundance: .
len: 14
j_gene: TRBJ1-2

CDR3aa: CASSVASGGLGEQYF
CDR3nt: TGTGCCAGCAGCGTAGCTTCTGGTGGACTGGGTGAGCAGTACTTC
d_gene: .
v_gene: TRBV9
abundance: .
len: 15
j_gene: TRBJ2-7

CDR3aa: CASSSWTSGIYEQYF
CDR3nt: TGTGCCAGCAGTTCATGGACTAGCGGGATATACGAGCAGTACTTC
d_gene: TRBD2
v_gene: TRBV28
abundance: .
len: 15
j_gene: TRBJ2-7

CDR3aa: CASSYSESSYNEQFF
CDR3nt: TGTGCCAGCAGTTACTCTGAGAGCTCCTACAATGAGCAGTTCTTC
d_gene: .
v_gene: TRBV6-5
abundance: .
len: 15
j_gene: TRBJ2-1

CDR3aa: CATAPRGITDTQYF
CDR3nt: TGTGCCACAGCCCCAAGGGGAATAACAGATACGCAGTATTTT
d_gene: .
v_gene: TRBV15
abundance: .
len: 14
j_gene: TRBJ2-3

CDR3aa: CASRSGRSGEQFF
CDR3nt: TGTGCCAGCAGGAGCGGGAGATCCGGTGAGCAGTTCTTC
d_gene: TRBD2
v_gene: TRBV6-6
abundance: .
len: 13
j_gene: TRBJ2-1

CDR3aa: CASAGLAKNIQYF
CDR3nt: TGTGCCAGTGCAGGGCTAGCCAAAAACATTCAGTACTTC
d_gene: .
v_gene: TRBV19
abundance: .
len: 13
j_gene: TRBJ2-4

CDR3aa: CASSGARGQPQHF
CDR3nt: TGTGCCAGCAGTGGAGCTCGGGGACAGCCCCAGCATTTT
d_gene: .
v_gene: TRBV6-1
abundance: .
len: 13
j_gene: TRBJ1-5

CDR3aa: CASSLLPRTPNTEAFF
CDR3nt: TGTGCCAGCAGCTTGCTCCCTCGGACACCGAACACTGAAGCTTTCTTT
d_gene: .
v_gene: TRBV5-8
abundance: .
len: 16
j_gene: TRBJ1-1

CDR3aa: CASSFAGLGYTF
CDR3nt: TGTGCCAGCAGCTTTGCGGGCCTTGGCTACACCTTC
d_gene: .
v_gene: TRBV5-6
abundance: .
len: 12
j_gene: TRBJ1-2

CDR3aa: CASSFERDFRNEQFF
CDR3nt: TGTGCCAGCAGCTTTGAGCGGGACTTCAGGAATGAGCAGTTCTTC
d_gene: TRBD2
v_gene: TRBV11-1
abundance: .
len: 15
j_gene: TRBJ2-1

CDR3aa: CASSYQIGGVDNEQFF
CDR3nt: TGTGCCAGCAGTTACCAGATAGGGGGGGTGGACAATGAGCAGTTCTTC
d_gene: .
v_gene: TRBV6-5
abundance: .
len: 16
j_gene: TRBJ2-1

CDR3aa: CASSPTRDTQYF
CDR3nt: TGTGCCAGCAGCCCCACTAGGGATACGCAGTATTTT
d_gene: .
v_gene: TRBV7-9
abundance: .
len: 12
j_gene: TRBJ2-3

CDR3aa: CASPIPGGPIGELFF
CDR3nt: TGTGCCAGCCCGATCCCTGGAGGGCCGATTGGGGAGCTGTTTTTT
d_gene: .
v_gene: TRBV5-8
abundance: .
len: 15
j_gene: TRBJ2-2

CDR3aa: CASSQGNSNQPQHF
CDR3nt: TGTGCCAGCAGTCAGGGGAATAGCAATCAGCCCCAGCATTTT
d_gene: .
v_gene: TRBV7-9
abundance: .
len: 14
j_gene: TRBJ1-5

CDR3aa: CASSLSAGGPSIEQFF
CDR3nt: TGCGCCAGCAGCTTGTCAGCGGGAGGGCCGAGCATTGAGCAGTTCTTC
d_gene: TRBD2
v_gene: TRBV5-1
abundance: .
len: 16
j_gene: TRBJ2-1

CDR3aa: CSVGTMDTDTQYF
CDR3nt: TGCAGCGTGGGGACTATGGACACAGATACGCAGTATTTT
d_gene: TRBD2
v_gene: TRBV29-1
abundance: once
len: 13
j_gene: TRBJ2-3

CDR3aa: CASSQGSSGLYEQYF
CDR3nt: TGCGCCAGCAGCCAAGGTAGTAGCGGGTTGTACGAGCAGTACTTC
d_gene: TRBD2
v_gene: TRBV4-1
abundance: .
len: 15
j_gene: TRBJ2-7

CDR3aa: CASSLNNRGRWSTVSNEQFF
CDR3nt: TGTGCCAGCAGTTTGAATAACAGGGGGCGCTGGTCAACAGTAAGCAATGAGCAGTTCTTC
d_gene: TRBD1
v_gene: TRBV27
abundance: .
len: 20
j_gene: TRBJ2-1

CDR3aa: CASSFWRTDEYQPQHF
CDR3nt: TGTGCCAGCAGCTTTTGGAGGACGGACGAATATCAGCCCCAGCATTTT
d_gene: .
v_gene: TRBV7-2
abundance: .
len: 16
j_gene: TRBJ1-5

CDR3aa: CASSRSGYQETQYF
CDR3nt: TGTGCCAGCAGCCGCAGCGGCTACCAAGAGACCCAGTACTTC
d_gene: .
v_gene: TRBV7-2
abundance: .
len: 14
j_gene: TRBJ2-5

CDR3aa: CASSEVRGDYQPQHF
CDR3nt: TGTGCCAGCAGTGAAGTTCGGGGGGATTACCAGCCCCAGCATTTT
d_gene: .
v_gene: TRBV6-1
abundance: .
len: 15
j_gene: TRBJ1-5

CDR3aa: CASTLTSGGQETQYF
CDR3nt: TGTGCCAGCACCTTGACTAGCGGGGGTCAAGAGACCCAGTACTTC
d_gene: TRBD2
v_gene: TRBV7-2
abundance: .
len: 15
j_gene: TRBJ2-5

CDR3aa: CASSPGMTGGHYEQYF
CDR3nt: TGTGCCAGCTCACCAGGGATGACGGGAGGTCACTACGAGCAGTACTTC
d_gene: TRBD2
v_gene: TRBV18
abundance: .
len: 16
j_gene: TRBJ2-7

CDR3aa: CASSQTGETLNEQYF
CDR3nt: TGTGCCAGTAGCCAAACAGGGGAAACTTTAAACGAGCAGTACTTC
d_gene: TRBD1
v_gene: TRBV19
abundance: .
len: 15
j_gene: TRBJ2-7

CDR3aa: CASSFIAGAYEQYF
CDR3nt: TGTGCCAGCAGCTTCATAGCGGGAGCCTACGAGCAGTACTTC
d_gene: TRBD2
v_gene: TRBV7-3
abundance: .
len: 14
j_gene: TRBJ2-7

CDR3aa: CASSFGQGNTEAFF
CDR3nt: TGTGCCAGCAGCTTCGGACAGGGGAACACTGAAGCTTTCTTT
d_gene: TRBD1
v_gene: TRBV19
abundance: once
len: 14
j_gene: TRBJ1-1

CDR3aa: CASSLSGVSGEKLFF
CDR3nt: TGTGCCAGCAGCTTGTCGGGGGTCTCGGGTGAAAAACTGTTTTTT
d_gene: .
v_gene: TRBV7-3
abundance: .
len: 15
j_gene: TRBJ1-4